This T cell receptor (beta chain) was recovered during a study of T cells after yellow fever vaccination (dated by TCRdb to about 2019). In terms of the full investigation: The SMART-Seq v4 Ultra Low Input RNA kit was used to prepare libraries from fractions with low cell numbers. Bulk PBMC replicates and cell subsets were isolated from blood drawn at multiple timepoints before and after both primary and secondary immunization. Two healthy male donors made up the cohort, one aged 18 to 30 years and the other aged 30 to 40 years. To track T-cell clones before and after primary and booster YFV17D yellow fever vaccination, bulk TCR alpha and beta repertoires were sequenced longitudinally.

CDR1 SEHNR and CDR2 FQNEAQ were looked up in the germline V gene (reference sequence). The CDR3 covers 15 residues, taking in both the cysteine and the phenylalanine. Only the CDR3 DNA stays, 45 bases, in frame from base 1. The germline V and J ends show losses of 5 bases and 5 bases respectively, and no gene match explains 5 bases of the junction. Broad study findings and their caveats: Most clones expanded after primary vaccination (96% of CD4 and around nine tenths of CD8) were re-detected after the booster, suggesting that broad memory maintenance occurred. Because only a couple of donors were included in the study, the extent to which the findings can be generalized is limited. The secondary T-cell response was found to be weaker but faster than the primary response, with a peak reached on day 5 rather than on day 15. A small share of clonotypes occurred in both CD4 and CD8 compartments, likely arising from convergent recombination. Computational filtering was required because FACS-sorted repertoires could contain abundant contaminating clonotypes from the bulk population.

According to the study, the label for this sample's treatment or condition signals: live attenuated yellow fever vaccine strain. A standard Ficoll-Paque protocol was used to isolate PBMCs from peripheral blood. Dynabeads CD4 and CD8 positive selection kits were used to isolate the CD4 and CD8 T-cell fractions. TriZol was used to extract RNA from bulk PBMCs, CD4 and CD8 fractions, and dextramer-positive and dextramer-negative fractions. Turning to this clonotype: The specificity of this receptor is unknown. No clone much larger than this one lies a single base away; base qualities are absent.

Synthesis of TCR cDNA relied on 5'RACE template switching, a step that introduced a universal primer site along with unique molecular identifiers. Priming for cDNA synthesis came from both the TCR alpha and TCR beta constant segments. Two PCR steps were used to amplify libraries, with sample barcodes and sequencing adapters being added in the second step. Sequencing of the libraries was done on either Illumina HiSeq 2500 (2x100 bp) or NovaSeq (2x150 bp). In the authors' own workflow: Demultiplexing of reads and collapsing into UMI consensus sequences were performed with MIGEC, and V(D)J alignment was carried out with MiXCR. Vaccine-responding clonotypes were identified with edgeR using replicate PBMC samples, with FDR below 0.01 and a log2 fold change above 5 up to day 15 being required. Each bulk clonotype received a CD4 or CD8 identity based on whether the sequenced CD4 or CD8 repertoire contained that clonotype at higher abundance. TCRdb reworked the public reads: Q25 trimming with fastp, MiXCR clone assembly, productive beta chains retained. CDR3 protein duplicates are merged, each entry listing the most common genes and DNA. Here the V and J calls rest on TCRdb's processing, not on the authors' analysis. Within this sample are fewer than 90,000 distinct CDR3 sequences, with roughly 6.9% of them counted one time only. The leading ten clones occupy about 32% of the sample.

The clonotype originates from a man between 18 and 35 years old who received the YFV17D yellow fever vaccine. Recombination connected TRBV7-9 to TRBJ2-1; TRBD1 aligns with 11 central bases. Sequenced here: CD8+ T cells sorted from PBMCs, sampled about 5 days after the first yellow fever vaccination. For the CDR3, the sequence is CASSRVGQGDNEQFF. The DNA reads TGTGCCAGCAGCCGAGTGGGACAGGGGGACAATGAGCAGTTCTTC. Supplemented by the reference TRBV7-9 and TRBJ2-1 proteins around the CDR3, the complete variable domain is DTGVSQNPRHKITKRGQNVTFRCDPISEHNRLYWYRQTLGQGPEFLTYFQNEAQLEKSRLLSDRFSAERPKGSFSTLEIQRTEQGDSAMYLCASSRVGQGDNEQFFGPGTRLTVL.